The clone carrying this T cell receptor (beta chain) was observed a single time. Trimming removed 6 bases from V and 3 bases from J, with 14 bases in between. CDR1 and CDR2 (germline): MNHEY, SVGAGI. The CDR3 is 14 residues long. This sample was included in a study of blood T cell repertoires in COVID-19. As for the study in general: The origin of the acute and convalescent COVID-19 samples was the United States, Italy and Spain. PBMCs, B-cell-depleted T cells, or T cells provided the cDNA or gDNA that made up the material.

In the study's own analysis: Amplified reference gene primers provided the basis for estimating nucleated cell counts. Sequenced by immunoSEQ multiplex PCR; TCRdb stores in-frame clones only, minus some. V and J calls and clone size are those listed in that table; D and trimming were worked out from the DNA. The sample carries approximately 140,000 clones, 87% recorded once. The chain carries TRBV6-5 and TRBJ1-1; maybe TRBD1 (5 bases). The source is a woman aged 60 to 75 with active or convalescent COVID-19. The sequenced sample consisted of peripheral blood. The CDR3 spells CASRRSGSDTEAFF. DNA for the CDR3: TGTGCCAGCAGGAGGTCAGGGTCGGACACTGAAGCTTTCTTT.